The text below deals with one T cell receptor (beta chain). The data are from a study of blood T cell repertoires in COVID-19. The protocol was immunoSEQ multiplex PCR, while the TCRdb copy is restricted to in-frame clones and leaves out a portion. Of hundreds of thousands of clones in the sample, approximately 87% were seen once. The V end lost 0 bases, the J end lost 2 bases, and 8 bases lay between the germline ends. The germline V gene has CDR1 LGHNA and CDR2 YSLEER. CDR3 length: 14 residues. The clonotype originates from a woman aged 45-60 years with COVID-19, enrolled during active disease. The genes are TRBV4-3 and TRBJ2-7; maybe TRBD1 (5 bases). The sample taken for sequencing was peripheral blood. CDR3 amino acids: CASSQEVQAYEQYF. The CDR3 nucleotides read TGCGCCAGCAGCCAAGAGGTACAGGCCTACGAGCAGTACTTC.